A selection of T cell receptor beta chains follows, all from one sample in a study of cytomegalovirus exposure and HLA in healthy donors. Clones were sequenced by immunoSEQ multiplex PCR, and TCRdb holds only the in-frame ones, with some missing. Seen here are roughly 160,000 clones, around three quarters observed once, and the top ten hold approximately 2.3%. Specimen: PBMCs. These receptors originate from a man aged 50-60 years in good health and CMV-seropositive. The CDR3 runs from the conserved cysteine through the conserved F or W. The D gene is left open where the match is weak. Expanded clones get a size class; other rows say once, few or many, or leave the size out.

CDR3nt: TGTGCCAGCAGCTCGAGGACTAGCGTAAATACGCAGTATTTT; CDR3aa: CASSSRTSVNTQYF; d_gene: TRBD2; abundance: few; v_gene: TRBV7-2; j_gene: TRBJ2-3
CDR3nt: TGTGCCAGCAGCGTAGGTGGGGGCGGTCTCAATGAGCAGTTCTTC; CDR3aa: CASSVGGGGLNEQFF; d_gene: -; abundance: -; v_gene: TRBV9; j_gene: TRBJ2-1
CDR3nt: TGTGCCAGCAGCAATCCTCCAGGGAATCAGGCCTACAATGAGCAGTTCTTC; CDR3aa: CASSNPPGNQAYNEQFF; d_gene: -; abundance: -; v_gene: TRBV7-9; j_gene: TRBJ2-1
CDR3nt: TGTGCCAGCAGCGTAGGTGGGGGCCGCTCCTACGAGCAGTACTTC; CDR3aa: CASSVGGGRSYEQYF; d_gene: -; abundance: -; v_gene: TRBV9; j_gene: TRBJ2-7
CDR3nt: TGTGCCACCAGCAGAGTACAGGGCGACCAGCCCCAGCATTTT; CDR3aa: CATSRVQGDQPQHF; d_gene: -; abundance: -; v_gene: TRBV15; j_gene: TRBJ1-5
CDR3nt: TGTGCCAGCAGCTCACAGGGGAGCGGGTACAATGAGCAGTTCTTC; CDR3aa: CASSSQGSGYNEQFF; d_gene: -; abundance: few; v_gene: TRBV11-2; j_gene: TRBJ2-1
CDR3nt: TGTGCCAGCAGCTTAAATGGGGGCGCGAACACCGGGGAGCTGTTTTTT; CDR3aa: CASSLNGGANTGELFF; d_gene: -; abundance: -; v_gene: TRBV11-2; j_gene: TRBJ2-2
CDR3nt: TGTGCCAGCAGCCAAGAAGACCCCGGGACAGGGAAGAACACCTTC; CDR3aa: CASSQEDPGTGKNTF; d_gene: TRBD1; abundance: -; v_gene: TRBV4-2; j_gene: TRBJ1-2
CDR3nt: TGTGCCAGCAGACGGACAGGGGGCACCGGGGAGCTGTTTTTT; CDR3aa: CASRRTGGTGELFF; d_gene: TRBD1; abundance: -; v_gene: TRBV11-2; j_gene: TRBJ2-2
CDR3nt: TGCGCCAGCAGCTTGGGAGGACAGGGCGACCAGCCCCAGCATTTT; CDR3aa: CASSLGGQGDQPQHF; d_gene: TRBD1; abundance: -; v_gene: TRBV5-1; j_gene: TRBJ1-5
CDR3nt: TGTGCCAGTCGACAGGGTGGGGGAGAGACCCAGTACTTC; CDR3aa: CASRQGGGETQYF; d_gene: TRBD1; abundance: -; v_gene: TRBV6-6; j_gene: TRBJ2-5
CDR3nt: TGTGCCAGCAGCTTGGCCCAGGGCTTCGAAGCTTTCTTT; CDR3aa: CASSLAQGFEAFF; d_gene: -; abundance: -; v_gene: TRBV5-4; j_gene: TRBJ1-1
CDR3nt: TGTGCCAGCAGCCAAAGGAACAGAAATCCTTCCAATGAGCAGTTCTTC; CDR3aa: CASSQRNRNPSNEQFF; d_gene: -; abundance: few; v_gene: TRBV5-8; j_gene: TRBJ2-1
CDR3nt: TGTGCTAGCAGAAGACTAGGAGAAGAGACCCAGTACTTC; CDR3aa: CASRRLGEETQYF; d_gene: -; abundance: few; v_gene: TRBV7-7; j_gene: TRBJ2-5
CDR3nt: TGTGCCAGCAGTGAAGCAGCCTACGAGCAGTACTTC; CDR3aa: CASSEAAYEQYF; d_gene: -; abundance: -; v_gene: TRBV6-1; j_gene: TRBJ2-7
CDR3nt: TGTGCCAGCAGCTTAGGATCAGGGTATGGCTACACCTTC; CDR3aa: CASSLGSGYGYTF; d_gene: -; abundance: -; v_gene: TRBV7-9; j_gene: TRBJ1-2
CDR3nt: TGTGCCAGCAGCTACCCCGGGGGGGCCGTCGAGCAGTACTTC; CDR3aa: CASSYPGGAVEQYF; d_gene: TRBD2; abundance: -; v_gene: TRBV7-2; j_gene: TRBJ2-7
CDR3nt: TGTGCAAGTCGCTTAGCCACGGTTGCCGGGACCCAGTACTTC; CDR3aa: CASRLATVAGTQYF; d_gene: -; abundance: -; v_gene: TRBV12-2; j_gene: TRBJ2-5
CDR3nt: TGTGCCAGCAGTTTGCAGGGCGGGGTGCCCCAGCATTTT; CDR3aa: CASSLQGGVPQHF; d_gene: -; abundance: -; v_gene: TRBV27; j_gene: TRBJ1-5
CDR3nt: TGTGCCAGCAGTGAATACATGGGAAACACCATATATTTT; CDR3aa: CASSEYMGNTIYF; d_gene: -; abundance: few; v_gene: TRBV6-1; j_gene: TRBJ1-3
CDR3nt: TGTGCCAGCATGCCAGGCAGCAATCAGCCCCAGCATTTT; CDR3aa: CASMPGSNQPQHF; d_gene: -; abundance: few; v_gene: TRBV6-1; j_gene: TRBJ1-5
CDR3nt: TGTGCCTGGAGTGGGAGCTCTGGGGCCAACGTCCTGACTTTC; CDR3aa: CAWSGSSGANVLTF; d_gene: -; abundance: many; v_gene: TRBV30; j_gene: TRBJ2-6